This T cell receptor (beta chain) was documented in a study of cytomegalovirus exposure and HLA in healthy donors. The PCR was carried out with 60 Vbeta primers and 13 Jbeta primers. Some clones are missing from TCRdb's copy, which holds only in-frame ones; the method was immunoSEQ multiplex PCR. Of about 200,000 clones listed, approximately 79% were seen once; the top ten hold 0.22%. Findings and limits, study-wide: Analysis was performed later, and it showed HLA-associated TCR beta chains to be more clonally expanded than equally common others. Only CMV serostatus was available as immune exposure information. Most TCR sequences were uncommon, yet certain public TCRs appeared in many donors. In presence/absence analyses, roughly uniform sequencing depth across donors was assumed.

A note on this clone: Its target is not known.

The source of this sequence is a girl between 2 and 10 years old in good health and CMV-seronegative. The sequencing input was PBMCs.

The DNA for the CDR3 is TGTGCCAGCAGCCCACACAATGGGCGGAACACTGAAGCTTTCTTT. It translates to CASSPHNGRNTEAFF. The rearrangement links TRBV7-9 to TRBJ1-1; no clear D gene. The V end was cut by 5 bases, the J end by 1 base, with 14 bases between. The CDR3 is made up of 15 amino acids. Per the germline V gene, CDR1 is SEHNR and CDR2 is FQNEAQ (reference sequence).